The 17 T cell receptor beta chains below were found in one sample sequenced in a study of T cell changes during pregnancy in multiple sclerosis. The method was immunoSEQ multiplex PCR; TCRdb's version includes in-frame clones alone and lacks a portion of them. This repertoire shows about 75,000 clones, under 95% found once; its top ten account for approximately 0.44%. The sequencing used CD4+ T cells from peripheral blood mononuclear cells, collected before pregnancy. These receptors all stem from a female donor with multiple sclerosis, enrolled in a pregnancy study.

The rearrangement links TRBV5-6 to TRBJ2-1; TRBD1 matches at 10 bases. The CDR3 has 17 amino acids. Germline CDR1 reads SGHDT; CDR2 reads YYEEEE. V trimming: 0 bases; J trimming: 6 bases; junction bases outside the gene matches: 9. CDR3 sequence (DNA): TGTGCCAGCAGCTTGGCCCATAGACAGGGGGCCGGCAATGAGCAGTTCTTC. Encoded protein: CASSLAHRQGAGNEQFF.

This clone was counted a single time. The chain links TRBV6-5 to TRBJ2-7; 10 nucleotides agree with TRBD2. Germline values: CDR1 MNHEY, CDR2 SVGAGI. This CDR3 contains 16 residues. V trimming: 0 bases; J trimming: 2 bases; junction bases outside the gene matches: 4. The CDR3 coding sequence is TGTGCCAGCAGTTACTCCCGGACTAGCGGAACCTACGAGCAGTACTTC. Translated, it gives CASSYSRTSGTYEQYF.

The J gene is TRBJ2-1, the V gene TRBV7-2; 8 nucleotides agree with TRBD2. The CDR3 has 14 residues. Trimming removed 6 bases from V and 6 bases from J; junction bases left unmatched: 7. Germline lookup yields CDR1 SGHTA and CDR2 FQGNSA. Here the CDR3 DNA reads TGTGCCAGCAGTCCTAGGACTAGCCTCAATGAGCAGTTCTTC. This sequence encodes CASSPRTSLNEQFF. Full variable domain (outside the CDR3, taken from reference TRBV7-2 and TRBJ2-1): GAGVSQSPSNKVTEKGKDVELRCDPISGHTALYWYRQSLGQGLEFLIYFQGNSAPDKSGLPSDRFSAERTGGSVSTLTIQRTQQEDSAVYLCASSPRTSLNEQFFGPGTRLTVL.

This clone appeared many times. The chain links TRBV6-1 to TRBJ1-1; D remains unclear. Trimming shortened V by 4 bases and J by 0 bases, and 6 bases separated the two germline ends. This CDR3 has 13 amino acids. Per germline, CDR1 MNHNS and CDR2 SASEGT. The CDR3 nucleotides are TGTGCCAGCAGTGTCAGGATGAACACTGAAGCTTTCTTT. Translation gives CASSVRMNTEAFF.

V gene TRBV18 combines with J gene TRBJ2-5; D unresolved. This CDR3 has 12 amino acids. From germline, CDR1 is KGHSH and CDR2 LQKENI. V was pared by 1 base and J by 5 bases, with 5 bases between. The CDR3 spells CASSPRSETQYF. The CDR3 DNA is TGTGCCAGCTCACCACGCAGTGAGACCCAGTACTTC.

The chain is built from TRBV19 and TRBJ1-2; D is unclear. This CDR3 is 15 amino acids long. The germline V gene encodes CDR1 LNHDA and CDR2 SQIVND (reference sequence). Trimming pared 0 bases from V and 5 bases from J, leaving 13 bases between. The CDR3 sequence: CASSIDHQVRYGYTF. The CDR3 DNA reads TGTGCCAGTAGTATAGATCATCAGGTCCGGTATGGCTACACCTTC. The full variable domain, with the rest looked up from reference TRBV19 and TRBJ1-2, is DGGITQSPKYLFRKEGQNVTLSCEQNLNHDAMYWYRQDPGQGLRLIYYSQIVNDFQKGDIAEGYSVSREKKESFPLTVTSAQKNPTAFYLCASSIDHQVRYGYTFGSGTRLTVV.

The chain links TRBV6-5 to TRBJ2-7; D ambiguous. This CDR3 is 11 amino acids long. The germline gives CDR1 MNHEY, CDR2 SVGAGI. V gave up 10 bases and J gave up 2 bases, with 9 bases separating them. DNA for the CDR3: TGTGCCACCTCAGTTACCTACGAGCAGTACTTC. The encoded protein is CATSVTYEQYF.

The V call is TRBV11-2, the J call TRBJ1-6, with 9 bases fitting TRBD1. From germline, CDR1 is SGHAT and CDR2 FQNNGV. V dropped 4 bases and J dropped 9; count of bases not matched to a gene: 7. This CDR3 is built from 15 residues. The CDR3 loop is CASSSLGQGFSPLHF. CDR3 in DNA: TGTGCCAGCAGCTCCCTCGGACAGGGGTTTTCACCCCTCCACTTT. Based on the CDR3 plus reference TRBV11-2 and TRBJ1-6, the full variable domain is EAGVAQSPRYKIIEKRQSVAFWCNPISGHATLYWYQQILGQGPKLLIQFQNNGVVDDSQLPKDRFSAERLKGVDSTLKIQPAKLEDSAVYLCASSSLGQGFSPLHFGNGTRLTVT.

The J gene is TRBJ1-1, the V gene TRBV18; D is perhaps TRBD1 (5 bases). This CDR3 is 13 amino acids long. The germline gives CDR1 KGHSH, CDR2 LQKENI. The V gene lost 0 bases and the J gene lost 9 bases, with 11 bases spanning the gap. The CDR3 protein is CASSPPGPGKAFF. Written as DNA, the CDR3 is TGTGCCAGCTCACCACCGGGGCCAGGGAAAGCTTTCTTT.

This clone showed up just once. The V gene is TRBV10-3, the J gene TRBJ1-2; D is perhaps TRBD1 (6 bases). CDR1 and CDR2 from the germline V gene are ENHRY and SYGVKD. The CDR3 spans 13 residues. Trimming took 10 bases from V and 6 from J, leaving 18 bases between them. The CDR3 DNA reads TGTGCCACCAGCAGCGGAGGGGGGGATGGCTACACCTTC. This encodes CATSSGGGDGYTF.

This chain uses TRBV9 with TRBJ2-1, with 7 nucleotides matching TRBD2. This CDR3 region has 14 residues. The V segment lost 3 bases and the J segment 7 bases; nucleotides outside the gene matches: 7. Germline lookup yields CDR1 SGDLS and CDR2 YYNGEE. CDR3 region: CASSAAPGGNEQFF. CDR3 nucleotide sequence: TGTGCCAGCAGCGCCGCCCCGGGGGGAAATGAGCAGTTCTTC. The variable domain in full, with the rest retrieved from reference TRBV9 and TRBJ2-1, is DSGVTQTPKHLITATGQRVTLRCSPRSGDLSVYWYQQSLDQGLQFLIQYYNGEERAKGNILERFSAQQFPDLHSELNLSSLELGDSALYFCASSAAPGGNEQFFGPGTRLTVL.

The chain combines TRBV9 with TRBJ1-2; 11 bases fit TRBD1. Germline trimming cut 5 bases from V and 5 bases from J; bases unmatched to any gene: 17. CDR1 is SGDLS, CDR2 YYNGEE, per germline. This CDR3 comprises 18 residues. The CDR3 coding sequence is TGTGCCAGCAGTCGACGGGGACAGGGGGTGGGGGAGGGATATGGCTACACCTTC. Amino acid sequence: CASSRRGQGVGEGYGYTF.

The chain joins TRBV6-5 to TRBJ2-3; 7 nucleotides line up with TRBD1. The V segment lost 6 bases and the J segment 1 base; nucleotides outside the gene matches: 4. This CDR3 has 14 residues. Germline V gives CDR1 MNHEY, CDR2 SVGAGI. CDR3 nucleotides: TGTGCCAGCAGCTCTGACAGGGGCACAGATACGCAGTATTTT. Translating gives CASSSDRGTDTQYF.

CDR3 in amino acids: CASSQTSGGGGQETQYF. In DNA, the CDR3 is TGTGCCAGCAGCCAGACTAGCGGCGGCGGAGGACAAGAGACCCAGTACTTC. The V and J genes are TRBV11-3 and TRBJ2-5, with TRBD2 identical over 9 bases. CDR3 size: 17 residues. CDR1 and CDR2 (germline): SGHNT, YENEEA. The ends lost 5 bases at V and 2 bases at J; junction bases unmatched: 12.

The rearrangement uses TRBV29-1 and TRBJ2-5; 10 bases map to TRBD1. Germline V gene lookup returns CDR1 SQVTM and CDR2 ANQGSEA. V dropped 3 bases and J dropped 3; count of bases not matched to a gene: 4. The CDR3 runs 14 residues. Written as DNA, the CDR3 is TGCAGCGTTGATGCCGGGACAGGGGAAGAGACCCAGTACTTC. Its translation: CSVDAGTGEETQYF.

The chain joins TRBV2 to TRBJ2-7; 14 bases align to TRBD2. CDR3 size: 19 residues. Germline V gene lookup returns CDR1 SNHLY and CDR2 FYNNEI. The trim removed 5 bases at V and 4 bases at J, leaving 16 bases unmatched. The CDR3 DNA reads TGTGCCAGCAGTTTACGACTAGCGGGAGGGCCCTTTTCTGGTTACGAGCAGTACTTC. This encodes CASSLRLAGGPFSGYEQYF.

The gene calls are TRBV18 and TRBJ2-7; 7 bases line up with TRBD1. The V gene end was trimmed by 1 base and the J gene end by 6 bases; junction bases not matched to a gene: 21. The germline CDR1 and CDR2 sequences are KGHSH and LQKENI. The CDR3 has 19 amino acids. The CDR3 here is CASSPRRQGNLVMGSEQYF. Here the CDR3 DNA reads TGTGCCAGCTCACCACGGAGACAGGGTAATCTTGTTATGGGCTCCGAGCAGTACTTC. The complete variable domain, with remaining parts taken from reference TRBV18 and TRBJ2-7, reads NAGVMQNPRHLVRRRGQEARLRCSPMKGHSHVYWYRQLPEEGLKFMVYLQKENIIDESGMPKERFSAEFPKEGPSILRIQQVVRGDSAAYFCASSPRRQGNLVMGSEQYFGPGTRLTVT.